The clone carrying this TCR beta chain was counted between two and nine times. These data originate in a study of blood T cell repertoires in COVID-19. Study background: Acute-phase and convalescent COVID-19 samples originated in the United States, Italy and Spain. Sources were T cells, B-cell-depleted T cells, or PBMCs; the material itself was cDNA or gDNA.

The CDR3 runs to 16 residues. Germline-derived CDR1 and CDR2 are SGHAT and FQDESV (reference sequence). V dropped 1 base and J dropped 3; count of bases not matched to a gene: 3. The authors' processing: Nucleated cell counts were estimated from reference gene primer amplification. TCRdb's table, derived via immunoSEQ multiplex PCR, lists solely in-frame clones and lacks some. V and J calls and clone size are copied from that table; D and trimming were computed from the DNA. The sample gives 250,000 or so clones, approximately 78% of which show up once; less than 3.5% is in the top ten. This chain uses TRBV11-1 with TRBJ2-2, with 9 bases lining up with TRBD1. This clonotype was obtained from a young woman with acute or convalescent COVID-19. Material: peripheral blood. CDR3 residues: CASSLVGTGHTGELFF. The DNA for the CDR3 is TGTGCCAGCAGCTTAGTTGGGACAGGGCACACCGGGGAGCTGTTTTTT.